What follows are 10 T cell receptor beta chains derived from one specimen sequenced in a study of human T cells and chemical hapten exposure. Time point indicated: pre-sensitization, week 0. Regarding treatment: therapeutic diphenylcyclopropenone sensitization with weekly scalp DPC. Via MiXCR, TCRdb re-called the RACE reads, giving one row per CDR3 protein. The profile shows about 380,000 distinct CDR3 sequences, 4.5% to 5.5% of them singletons. The material sequenced was whole blood, taken in connection with sensitization to the hapten diphenylcyclopropenone (DPC). All receptors derive from a woman between 45 and 65 years old with alopecia areata. Some clones in this sample may be carry-over from other donors' samples.

Many counts were recorded for this clonotype. One end of the junction does not line up with germline, which may come from a read error. This chain uses TRBV7-9 with TRBJ2-7; perhaps TRBD1 as D (5 bases). The CDR3 spans 11 residues. Germline-derived CDR1 and CDR2 are SEHNR and FQNEAQ (reference sequence). CDR3 residues: CASSSTALILF. The DNA for the CDR3 is TGTGCCAGCAGCTCGACAGCCCTCATACTATTC.

In this sample, this clonotype turned up a few times. The CDR3 here is CASSLLRGSEQFF. The CDR3, as DNA: TGTGCCAGCAGTTTATTAAGGGGATCTGAGCAGTTCTTC. The rearrangement uses TRBV27 and TRBJ2-1; a possible D gene is TRBD1 (5 bases). V was clipped by 1 base and J by 9 bases, with 10 bases between them. CDR1 is MNHEY, CDR2 SMNVEV, per germline (reference sequence). This CDR3 spans 13 amino acids.

This clonotype came up many times. The V call is TRBV6-5, the J call TRBJ1-2, with D uncertain. Germline V gene lookup returns CDR1 MNHEY and CDR2 SVGAGI. The CDR3 spans 14 residues. V lost 2 bases and J lost 5, with 12 bases in between. The CDR3 DNA reads TGTGCCAGCAGTTACGGGGAGGCGGAGTATGGCTACACCTTC. Translating gives CASSYGEAEYGYTF.

The CDR3 is CASNSTSGRPPSTDTQYF. CDR3 nucleotide sequence: TGTGCCAGCAACTCGACTAGCGGGAGGCCCCCTAGCACAGATACGCAGTATTTT. This rearrangement joins TRBV21-1 to TRBJ2-3; TRBD2, as called in the table, went unchecked against the DNA. TRBV21-1 is a listed pseudogene. The CDR3 has 18 residues.

This chain joins TRBV7-2 and TRBJ2-3; the D is unclear. Germline V gene lookup returns CDR1 SGHTA and CDR2 FQGNSA. CDR3 length: 13 residues. V was trimmed by 3 bases and J by 4 bases, leaving 8 bases between them. Written as DNA, the CDR3 is TGTGCCAGCAGCTTTATTGTCTCAGATACGCAGTATTTT. It is translated as CASSFIVSDTQYF. Full variable domain (missing parts from reference TRBV7-2 and TRBJ2-3): GAGVSQSPSNKVTEKGKDVELRCDPISGHTALYWYRQSLGQGLEFLIYFQGNSAPDKSGLPSDRFSAERTGGSVSTLTIQRTQQEDSAVYLCASSFIVSDTQYFGPGTRLTVL.

This clonotype appeared many times. CDR3 coding DNA: TGTGCCAGCAGTTATGGGGATCAGCCCCAGCATTTT. Encoded protein: CASSYGDQPQHF. V is TRBV6-6 and J is TRBJ1-5; D ambiguous. The V and J ends lost 3 bases and 5 bases respectively, with 5 bases between them. The CDR3 consists of 12 residues. Looked up from germline, CDR1 is MNHNY and CDR2 is SVGAGI (reference sequence).

This clonotype came up a few times. The chain recombines TRBV4-1 with TRBJ2-3; D is ambiguous. Germline V CDR1 and CDR2: MGHRA, YSYEKL. V was pared by 5 bases and J by 6 bases, with 12 bases between. CDR3 length: 13 amino acids. The CDR3 here is CASSGPFSDTQYF. The CDR3 nucleotides are TGCGCCAGCAGCGGACCCTTTTCTGATACGCAGTATTTT.

A few counts support this clonotype. The CDR3 DNA reads as TGCGCCAGCGGCCGGTACCCCGAGACTGAAGCTTTCTTT. This gives the protein CASGRYPETEAFF. The chain employs TRBV10-2 and TRBJ1-1; no clear D. Germline V gene lookup returns CDR1 WSHSY and CDR2 SAAADI. CDR3 length: 13 residues. Between the trimmed V and J ends, which lost 8 bases and 5 bases, there was a span of 15 bases.

The chain links TRBV5-1 to TRBJ1-5; no clear D. V was cut by 4 bases and J by 2 bases, with 13 bases left in between. CDR3 size: 15 residues. Germline values: CDR1 SGHRS, CDR2 YFSETQ. CDR3 in DNA: TGCGCCAGCAGCCCGGAAGGGTACGGCAATCAGCCCCAGCATTTT. It codes for CASSPEGYGNQPQHF.

This clonotype was observed at least ten times. The chain carries TRBV7-8 and TRBJ2-3; 9 nucleotides agree with TRBD2. The germline V gene has CDR1 SGHVS and CDR2 FQNEAQ. Germline trimming cut 5 bases from V and 4 bases from J; bases unmatched to any gene: 13. The CDR3 loop spans 17 amino acids. CDR3 loop: CASSPLVGGGAADTQYF. DNA for the CDR3: TGTGCCAGCAGCCCCCTCGTAGGCGGGGGGGCCGCAGATACGCAGTATTTT. The variable domain in full, with the rest retrieved from reference TRBV7-8 and TRBJ2-3, is GAGVSQSPRYKVAKRGQDVALRCDPISGHVSLFWYQQALGQGPEFLTYFQNEAQLDKSGLPSDRFFAERPEGSVSTLKIQRTQQEDSAVYLCASSPLVGGGAADTQYFGPGTRLTVL.